The entry below describes one T cell receptor (beta chain). The data are from a study of neurological immune-mediated disorders. It was from 2 million PBMCs stored at -80 C that the unsorted libraries were obtained. TCRdb independently ran MiXCR on the 5' RACE reads; one entry per CDR3 protein. The table has around 37,000 distinct CDR3 sequences, 13% to 15% seen once. The sequencing input was PBMCs. This clonotype originated in a woman aged 45-65 years with HTLV-1-associated myelopathy (HAM/TSP).

The CDR3 here is CASPYGGQGSYDEKLFF. The CDR3 DNA follows: TGTGCCAGCCCATACGGAGGACAGGGGAGTTATGATGAAAAACTGTTTTTT. This rearrangement joins TRBV6-2 or TRBV6-3 to TRBJ1-4, with 9 bases lining up with TRBD1. This CDR3 comprises 17 residues. V lost 8 bases, J lost 6 bases, and 16 bases stayed unmatched. CDR1 and CDR2 (germline): MNHEY, SVGEGT.